The text below deals with one T cell receptor (beta chain). Its antigen is unidentified. The sample is drawn from a study of Ad26.COV2.S vaccination and SARS-CoV-2 variants. Study-level points and caveats: Substantial post-vaccination breadth of spike-specific CD8+ and CD4+ T cell responses was reported. Comparable non-spike TCR breadth was observed in vaccine and placebo recipients. Possibly, TCR breadth and depth analyses underestimated total T cell responses.

Method: immunoSEQ multiplex PCR; TCRdb's copy keeps in-frame clones and lacks some. In the table there are about 350,000 clones, around 90% of which are singletons. CDR1 is SGDLS, CDR2 YYNGEE, per germline. This CDR3 comprises 17 residues. V shed 4 bases and J 0 bases; nucleotides not matched to a gene: 10. Sample: peripheral blood, taken after recovery from COVID-19. This receptor was taken from a human donor who had recovered from COVID-19. The chain joins TRBV9 to TRBJ1-3; TRBD1 aligns across 7 bases. The CDR3 DNA sequence: TGTGCCAGCAGCCCTTGGGACAGCCTCAACTCTGGAAACACCATATATTTT. This translates into CASSPWDSLNSGNTIYF.